One and the same sample provided the 17 T cell receptor beta chains below, sequenced in a study of T cell clonality in common variable immunodeficiency. Sequencing was performed with immunoSEQ multiplex PCR; in TCRdb, only in-frame clones are kept and a portion is missing. This repertoire holds tens of thousands of clones, and none appear only once. The sample comprised peripheral blood mononuclear cells. Source of these receptors: a person aged 18-70 years in good health.

This clone showed up many times. The DNA ends 3 residues before the CDR3 does, and the rest of the CDR3 is filled in from the germline J gene. This chain links TRBV6-1 with TRBJ2-5; possibly TRBD2 for D (6 bases). Trimming removed 4 bases at V and 2 bases at J, with 11 bases between. CDR1 and CDR2 (germline): MNHNS, SASEGT. CDR3 length: 14 residues. The CDR3 DNA, read in part, is TGTGCCAGCAGTGGGACTACCCTTCAAGAGACC. It codes for CASSGTTLQET. The entire CDR3 sequence reads CASSGTTLQETQYF.

This clone was counted many times. The read comes to an end 3 residues before the CDR3 does, leaving the germline J gene to fill in the end. The chain recombines TRBV29-1 with TRBJ2-1; D not certain. Germline lookup yields CDR1 SQVTM and CDR2 ANQGSEA. Deletions cut 4 bases from V and 8 bases from J, with 12 bases between. This CDR3 has 12 amino acids. The chain's CDR3 is CSVVSGQYEQFF. CDR3 DNA, as far as it was read: TGCAGCGTTGTATCTGGGCAATATGAG.

This clone was observed many times. The DNA ends 3 residues before the CDR3 does, and the rest of the CDR3 is filled in from the germline J gene. This chain joins TRBV20-1 and TRBJ2-3; 8 bases agree with TRBD2. From germline, CDR1 is DFQATT and CDR2 SNEGSKA (reference sequence). CDR3 length: 15 residues. Partial CDR3 DNA: TGCAGTGCCGCCACCTTAGCGGGGCGCCAAGAGACG. Protein: CSAATLAGRQET. In full, the CDR3 reads CSAATLAGRQETQYF.

The table lists this clone with many counts. With the read ending 3 residues before the CDR3 end, the germline J gene is used to fill in that end. The chain combines TRBV20-1 with TRBJ2-5, with TRBD2 matching over 12 bases. The CDR3 spans 12 residues. Germline V gene lookup returns CDR1 DFQATT and CDR2 SNEGSKA (reference sequence). CDR3 sequence reads: CSPTSGGKTQYF. The DNA read from the CDR3 is TGCAGCCCGACTAGCGGGGGAAAGACC.

This clone appeared many times. The read terminates 3 residues before the CDR3 end, so the remaining end is supplied by the germline J gene. This chain joins TRBV5-4 and TRBJ1-5; TRBD1 agrees at 8 bases. Germline lookup yields CDR1 SGHNT and CDR2 YYREEE (reference sequence). The CDR3 contains 15 residues. Trimming at V came to 4 bases and at J to 3 bases, leaving 6 bases not matched to a gene. The CDR3 DNA, read in part, is TGTGCCAGCAGCCGCGGGACAGGCCACAATCAGCCC. It translates to CASSRGTGHNQP. The entire CDR3 reads CASSRGTGHNQPQHF.

Ten or more counts support this clone. With the read ending 3 residues before the CDR3 end, the germline J gene is used to fill in that end. V is TRBV20-1 and J is TRBJ2-1; D is tentatively TRBD1 or TRBD2 (5 bases each). V was shortened by 5 bases and J by 4 bases, with 18 bases between the two germline ends. Germline V CDR1 and CDR2: DFQATT, SNEGSKA (reference sequence). CDR3 length: 15 residues. CDR3 DNA, as far as it was read: TGCAGTGCTGCCGCGGTAGAGGGGTCATACAATGAG. Translated: CSAAAVEGSYNE. The full-length CDR3 reads as CSAAAVEGSYNEQFF.

This clone was recorded many times. The read terminates 3 residues before the CDR3 end, so the remaining end is supplied by the germline J gene. Additional DNA sequences in this sample encode the identical CDR3. This sequence joins TRBV20-1 and TRBJ1-1; D perhaps matches TRBD1 (6 bases). CDR3 size: 14 residues. Germline CDR1 reads DFQATT; CDR2 reads SNEGSKA (reference sequence). V shed 6 bases and J shed 3 bases, with 17 bases lying between them. CDR3 protein: CSARGMTEYTEAFF. The sequenced part of the CDR3 DNA is TGCAGTGCCAGGGGCATGACAGAATACACTGAA.

This clone has ten or more counts. The sequence runs out 3 residues before the end of the CDR3; the remainder is reconstructed from the germline J gene. This rearrangement joins TRBV12-3 or TRBV12-4 to TRBJ2-3; no reliable D call. The ends were cut back, 6 bases at V and 0 bases at J, with 16 bases in the middle. This CDR3 region has 16 residues. The CDR3 sequence: CASSTGRRFSTDTQYF. The CDR3 DNA, read in part, is TGTGCCAGCAGCACCGGCCGGCGGTTTAGCACAGATACG.

The table lists this clone with many counts. Read sequence stops 3 residues before the CDR3 end, and the germline J gene provides the missing end. The chain has TRBV6-1 and TRBJ1-1; TRBD1 agrees at 9 bases. The junction had 12 bases not matched to a gene; V was cut back by 2 bases and J by 5 bases. From germline, CDR1 is MNHNS and CDR2 SASEGT. This CDR3 has 17 residues. The part of the CDR3 DNA that was read is TGTGCCAGCAGTGAAAATCCCTGGGGGACAGGGAAGACTGAA. It translates to CASSENPWGTGKTE. The full CDR3 is CASSENPWGTGKTEAFF.

This clone was detected ten times or more. The read comes to an end 3 residues before the CDR3 does, leaving the germline J gene to fill in the end. V usage is TRBV30 and J usage is TRBJ1-6; perhaps TRBD1 as D (6 bases). The germline V gene encodes CDR1 GTSNPN and CDR2 SVGIG (reference sequence). V dropped 3 bases and J dropped 7 bases, with 13 bases sitting between them. CDR3 length equals 14 residues. The DNA read from the CDR3 is TGTGCCTGGAGGACTACAGGGACCAATTCACCC. It translates to CAWRTTGTNSP. The CDR3 in its entirety is CAWRTTGTNSPLHF.

This clone occurred many times. The read is 3 residues too short to cover the CDR3 end, so that end is filled in from the germline J gene. This chain connects TRBV5-4 to TRBJ2-7; 10 nucleotides match TRBD1. This CDR3 comprises 15 residues. V was pared by 1 base and J by 4 bases, with 5 bases of the junction left unmatched. The germline V gene encodes CDR1 SGHNT and CDR2 YYREEE (reference sequence). The CDR3 DNA, read in part, is TGTGCCAGCAGCTTGCTGGACAGGGGGGATTACGAG. Encoded protein: CASSLLDRGDYE. The whole CDR3 sequence reads CASSLLDRGDYEQYF.

This clone has ten or more counts. The CDR3 extends 3 residues past the end of the read, so its final part is completed from the germline J gene. The chain uses TRBV6-1 and TRBJ2-7, with D perhaps TRBD1 (6 bases). V lost 4 bases, J lost 3 bases, and 13 bases lay in between. The CDR3 runs 14 residues. Looked up from germline, CDR1 is MNHNS and CDR2 is SASEGT. The sequenced CDR3 bases are TGTGCCAGCAGTGCGACCGGGACATACTACGAG. Protein: CASSATGTYYE. The full CDR3 protein reads CASSATGTYYEQYF.

In its sample, this clone was seen many times. From the germline J gene comes the end of the CDR3, since the read stops 3 residues before it. This rearrangement joins TRBV5-4 to TRBJ2-1; 13 positions match TRBD2. The germline V gene has CDR1 SGHNT and CDR2 YYREEE (reference sequence). Losses at the gene ends were 0 bases for V and 7 bases for J; bases not matched to a gene: 4. CDR3 length: 16 amino acids. This CDR3 reads CASSLVGTSGMNEQFF. CDR3 DNA (partial): TGTGCCAGCAGCTTGGTAGGGACTAGCGGGATGAATGAG.

This clone was detected many times. The DNA ends 3 residues before the CDR3 does, and the rest of the CDR3 is filled in from the germline J gene. The genes are TRBV11-2 and TRBJ1-2; D unclear. Germline loops: CDR1 SGHAT, CDR2 FQNNGV. V was clipped by 5 bases and J by 5 bases, with 9 bases between them. This CDR3 contains 12 residues. CDR3 loop: CASSGQRYGYTF. The CDR3 DNA, read in part, is TGTGCCAGCAGCGGTCAGAGATATGGC. Full variable domain (missing parts from reference TRBV11-2 and TRBJ1-2): EAGVAQSPRYKIIEKRQSVAFWCNPISGHATLYWYQQILGQGPKLLIQFQNNGVVDDSQLPKDRFSAERLKGVDSTLKIQPAKLEDSAVYLCASSGQRYGYTFGSGTRLTVV.

In this sample, this clone turned up a few times. The read finishes 3 residues shy of the CDR3 end, and the germline J gene is used to complete it. The V call is TRBV7-2, the J call TRBJ1-3; 8 bases agree with TRBD1. The CDR3 has 14 amino acids. Unmatched junction bases numbered 3, after V lost 1 base and J lost 7 bases. Germline CDR1 and CDR2: SGHTA and FQGNSA. Incomplete CDR3 DNA: TGTGCCAGCAGCTTAGGGACAGGGTGGAACACC. It is translated as CASSLGTGWNT. The full-length CDR3 reads as CASSLGTGWNTIYF. The full variable domain, in which reference TRBV7-2 and TRBJ1-3 provide the parts outside the CDR3, is GAGVSQSPSNKVTEKGKDVELRCDPISGHTALYWYRQSLGQGLEFLIYFQGNSAPDKSGLPSDRFSAERTGGSVSTLTIQRTQQEDSAVYLCASSLGTGWNTIYFGEGSWLTVV.

This clone was detected a few times. A much larger clone differs from this one at a single base, so this may be a read error. The CDR3 extends 3 residues past the end of the read, so its final part is completed from the germline J gene. This specimen includes other DNA sequences encoding the same CDR3. V gene TRBV19 combines with J gene TRBJ2-5, with D possibly matching TRBD1 (5 bases). The CDR3 totals 15 residues. Per the germline V gene, CDR1 is LNHDA and CDR2 is SQIVND (reference sequence). The CDR3 protein is CASTAGSDWGETQYF. CDR3 DNA, as far as it was read: TGCGCCAGTACGGCAGGGTCGGATTGGGGTGAGACC.

This clone is medium-sized (0.01 to 0.1%) in the sample. Read data end 3 residues before the CDR3 end; the end is taken from the germline J gene. The genes are TRBV30 and TRBJ1-6, with TRBD1 matching over 10 bases. Germline-derived CDR1 and CDR2 are GTSNPN and SVGIG (reference sequence). J lost 7 bases, V lost 1 base, and 4 bases had no gene match. This CDR3 comprises 15 residues. The DNA read from the CDR3 is TGTGCCTGGAGTGCCGGGACAGGGGAAAATTCACCC. Translated, it gives CAWSAGTGENSP. The full-length CDR3 reads as CAWSAGTGENSPLHF.